This T cell receptor (beta chain) was obtained from a study of blood T cell repertoires in COVID-19. Study-level background: Sample material is recorded as cDNA or gDNA derived from T cells, B-cell-depleted T cells, or PBMCs.

TCRdb's copy holds only in-frame clones and misses some; the assay was immunoSEQ multiplex PCR. The data show approximately 130,000 clones, about four fifths seen once. This CDR3 has 15 amino acids. The germline V gene encodes CDR1 SGHRS and CDR2 YFSETQ. The V gene end was trimmed by 4 bases and the J gene end by 2 bases; junction bases not matched to a gene: 7. The chain links TRBV5-1 to TRBJ2-3; 7 bases fit TRBD2. The sample comprised peripheral blood. This TCR came from a human donor in a cohort sampled during active COVID-19. In DNA form, the CDR3 reads TGCGCCAGCAGCCCGGCGGGGGTCCACACAGATACGCAGTATTTT. The encoded protein is CASSPAGVHTDTQYF.